This TCR beta chain was captured in a study of T cells in Graves' hyperthyroidism and ophthalmopathy. If no ophthalmopathy progression occurred within 18 months, Graves' hyperthyroidism was stable. Thyroid ultrasound and orbital computed tomography, with clinical symptoms and serum thyroxine and TRAb, informed diagnoses. Comments on this clonotype: What it binds is unknown.

Study-wide points: Most clonotypes that expanded in the thyroid above 0.001 also showed up in blood.

RNA transcripts provided the source from which TCR beta CDR3 regions were amplified. HTBI primers drove first-round RT-PCR of the TCR CDR3. TCRdb re-analysed the multiplex PCR reads in MiXCR, keeping a single row per CDR3 protein. The data show about 110,000 distinct CDR3 sequences, 15% to 20% seen once. This CDR3 comprises 15 residues. V gave up 4 bases and J gave up 8 bases; unmatched junction bases: 10. Germline V CDR1 and CDR2: SGHAT, FQNNGV. Sequencing input: blood. This chain joins TRBV11-2 and TRBJ2-1; TRBD2 matches at 8 bases. This TCR was recovered from a woman between 45 and 65 years old with Graves' hyperthyroidism. The chain's CDR3 is CASSSQAGGMDEQFF. The CDR3 DNA is TGTGCCAGCAGCTCCCAGGCGGGAGGAATGGATGAGCAGTTCTTC.